This T cell receptor beta chain was documented in a study of shared clonotypes between healthy human individuals. Regarding the study as a whole: A handful of donors showed sharing of approximately 5% of naive CD4 clonotypes.

Sequencing was performed with immunoSEQ multiplex PCR; in TCRdb, only in-frame clones are kept and a portion is missing. The table has over 2 million clones, just under 95% seen once. About this clone itself: Antigen: not known.

The TCR comes from a man between 18 and 35 years old in good health. Some clones in this sample may be carry-over from other donors' samples. Sequencing was performed on naive CD4+ T cells from PBMCs. Subset given: CD45RA+ positively selected.

CDR3 coding DNA: TGCGCCAGCAGCCCACTAGGGGGGGAAGATACGCAGTATTTT. Translation: CASSPLGGEDTQYF. This chain links TRBV5-1 with TRBJ2-3, with a possible D match to TRBD2 (7 bases). The germline gives CDR1 SGHRS, CDR2 YFSETQ. This CDR3 region has 14 residues. The V end was cut by 4 bases, the J end by 5 bases, with 14 bases between.